The clone carrying this T cell receptor (beta chain) was seen ten or more times. Its matching antigen is unknown. The CDR3 consists of 16 residues. V shed 7 bases, J shed 6 bases, and the junction held 12 bases outside the gene matches. Germline assignment: CDR1 WSHSY and CDR2 SAAADI. This sample is drawn from a study of Graves' ophthalmopathy and Graves' hyperthyroidism. General study points: In blood appeared most of the expanded thyroid clonotypes whose frequency exceeded 0.001. The model achieved 70.59% sensitivity and roughly 79% specificity for ophthalmopathy progression.

Uncontrolled infections, other autoimmune diseases, pregnancy or lactation barred patients from enrollment. A diagnosis was made from clinical symptoms together with serum thyroxine, TRAb, thyroid ultrasound and orbital computed tomography. RNA transcripts were the source from which TCR beta CDR3 regions were amplified. Amplification began with first-round RT-PCR using HTBI primers, then second-round multiplex PCR was performed. TCRdb analysed the multiplex PCR reads with MiXCR anew, one entry per CDR3 protein. The sample contains hundreds of thousands of distinct CDR3 sequences, about 15% of which appear only once.

Material: blood. This receptor was taken from a woman younger than 45 with Graves' ophthalmopathy. V is TRBV10-2 and J is TRBJ2-5, with 12 nucleotides matching TRBD2. CDR3 sequence (DNA): TGCGCCAGCACCCCGGCTAGCGGGGGGGCCGTGAAGACCCAGTACTTC. It yields the protein CASTPASGGAVKTQYF.